The clone carrying this T cell receptor beta chain was detected only a few times. This sample is part of a study of T cells after yellow fever vaccination. MiXCR was run by TCRdb on the 5' RACE reads, yielding one entry per CDR3 protein. The sample holds approximately 300,000 distinct CDR3 sequences, about 6.9% seen once. This TCR derives from a young man who received the YFV17D yellow fever vaccine. The sample here was PBMCs, taken approximately 40 days after the first yellow fever vaccination.

CDR3 in DNA: TGCGCCAGCAGCCAAGTTGGTTTGGATGAAAAACTGTTTTTT. This gives the protein CASSQVGLDEKLFF. V gene TRBV4-1 combines with J gene TRBJ1-4; D gene uncertain. Trimming took 1 base from V and 6 from J, leaving 9 bases between them. The CDR3 is 14 amino acids. Germline V gene lookup returns CDR1 MGHRA and CDR2 YSYEKL.